Shown below are 32 T cell receptor beta chains from a single sample sequenced in a study of technical replicates of blood from a handful of donors. Measured with immunoSEQ multiplex PCR; TCRdb has only the in-frame clones, and not every one. The table includes over 90,000 clones, around 96% detected once. The source material was T cells isolated from PBMCs. The receptor source for this set is a human donor in good health.

The chain employs TRBV7-6 and TRBJ2-5, with TRBD2 matching over 12 bases. Germline CDR1 and CDR2: SGHVS and FNYEAQ. Trimming took 5 bases from V and 3 from J; bases not matched to a gene: 10. The length of the CDR3 is 17 residues. The CDR3 bases are TGTGCCAGCAGCAGCCAACCGGGACTAGCGGGCAAAGAGACCCAGTACTTC. Its protein is CASSSQPGLAGKETQYF.

The CDR3 is CASSYVDSYGYTF. The CDR3 region has the DNA TGTGCCAGCAGCTACGTGGACTCCTATGGCTACACCTTC. The chain recombines TRBV2 with TRBJ1-2, with D uncertain. The CDR3 spans 13 residues. Trimming took off 6 bases at V and 4 bases at J, with 12 bases between the two ends. In germline, CDR1 is SNHLY, CDR2 FYNNEI.

This rearrangement joins TRBV20-1 to TRBJ2-7; D remains unclear. The CDR3 has 11 residues. From germline, CDR1 is DFQATT and CDR2 SNEGSKA (reference sequence). The germline V and J ends were trimmed by 3 bases and 1 base, with 4 bases remaining between them. The CDR3 protein is CSASGSYEQYF. The DNA of the CDR3 is TGCAGTGCTAGCGGGTCCTACGAGCAGTACTTC.

This clone was seen just once. The chain's CDR3 is CASSTGHENTGELFF. The CDR3, as DNA: TGCGCCAGCAGCACAGGACACGAGAACACCGGGGAGCTGTTTTTT. This chain connects TRBV5-1 to TRBJ2-2; the D gene is possibly TRBD1 (5 bases). Germline V gives CDR1 SGHRS, CDR2 YFSETQ. Between the trimmed V and J ends, which lost 4 bases and 1 base, there was a span of 11 bases. The length of the CDR3 is 15 residues. Using reference TRBV5-1 and TRBJ2-2 for the parts outside the CDR3, the full variable domain is KAGVTQTPRYLIKTRGQQVTLSCSPISGHRSVSWYQQTPGQGLQFLFEYFSETQRNKGNFPGRFSGRQFSNSRSEMNVSTLELGDSALYLCASSTGHENTGELFFGEGSRLTVL.

The chain has TRBV27 and TRBJ1-5, with a tentative D call TRBD1 (6 bases). The V gene lost 5 bases and the J gene lost 5 bases, with 13 bases spanning the gap. There are 14 residues in the CDR3. CDR1 is MNHEY and CDR2 is SMNVEV in the germline V gene (reference sequence). In DNA, the CDR3 is TGTGCCAGCAGTCCTTTTGGGGGCGATCAGCCCCAGCATTTT. Residues: CASSPFGGDQPQHF.

CDR3 protein: CASSIDRSGQMNQPQHF. The CDR3 nucleotides are TGTGCCAGTAGTATAGATCGTTCAGGACAGATGAATCAGCCCCAGCATTTT. The J gene is TRBJ1-5, the V gene TRBV19; D perhaps matches TRBD1 (6 bases). CDR3 length: 17 amino acids. The germline V gene has CDR1 LNHDA and CDR2 SQIVND (reference sequence). Trimming pared 0 bases from V and 4 bases from J, leaving 16 bases between.

The chain is built from TRBV7-2 and TRBJ2-7; possible D gene TRBD2, 9 bases. The CDR3 extends over 15 amino acids. V lost 5 bases and J 1 base, leaving 15 bases between the germline ends. From germline, CDR1 is SGHTA and CDR2 FQGNSA. CDR3 DNA: TGTGCCAGCAGCCAGGGGGCGGGAGGGTCCTACGAGCAGTACTTC. Residues: CASSQGAGGSYEQYF.

The chain carries TRBV12-5 and TRBJ1-4, with D tentatively TRBD1 (5 bases). V was trimmed by 5 bases and J by 11 bases, leaving 21 bases between them. The CDR3 covers 15 residues. Germline CDR1 is LGHNT and CDR2 is FRNRAP. The CDR3 DNA is TGTGCTAGTGGTCCCCCTGGAGGGGATGATTGGAAACTGTTTTTT. Protein product: CASGPPGGDDWKLFF.

CDR3 nucleotides: TGTGCCTGGAGCCAGGGAGATACGCAGTATTTT. Translation gives CAWSQGDTQYF. The gene calls are TRBV30 and TRBJ2-3; D may be TRBD1 (5 bases). Trimming took 3 bases from V and 5 from J, leaving 6 bases between them. Germline V CDR1 and CDR2: GTSNPN, SVGIG (reference sequence). The CDR3 contains 11 residues.

This rearrangement joins TRBV11-2 to TRBJ2-1; 11 bases agree with TRBD2. Unmatched junction bases numbered 11, after V lost 2 bases and J lost 8 bases. CDR3 size: 17 residues. Germline V gives CDR1 SGHAT, CDR2 FQNNGV. This chain's CDR3 is CASSLFLCLAGGDEQFF. DNA of the CDR3: TGTGCCAGCAGCTTATTCTTGTGTTTAGCGGGAGGGGATGAGCAGTTCTTC.

This clone was counted a single time. This chain's CDR3 is CAWSTPGVQPQHF. DNA for the CDR3: TGTGCCTGGAGTACGCCCGGGGTCCAGCCCCAGCATTTT. This rearrangement joins TRBV30 to TRBJ1-5; no reliable D call. The V end was cut by 2 bases, the J end by 7 bases, with 12 bases between. Germline-derived CDR1 and CDR2 are GTSNPN and SVGIG (reference sequence). The CDR3 runs to 13 residues.

This sequence joins TRBV7-3 and TRBJ2-1; TRBD2 aligns across 7 bases. In germline, CDR1 is SGHTA, CDR2 FQGTGA. Unmatched junction bases numbered 6, after V lost 5 bases and J lost 5 bases. The CDR3 has 14 amino acids. Here the CDR3 reads CASSKSGTNNEQFF. In DNA form, the CDR3 reads TGTGCCAGCAGCAAAAGCGGGACTAACAATGAGCAGTTCTTC.

The chain is built from TRBV10-3 and TRBJ2-3; 8 bases are a match to TRBD2. This CDR3 is 15 amino acids long. V shed 2 bases and J 7 bases; nucleotides not matched to a gene: 8. Per germline, CDR1 ENHRY and CDR2 SYGVKD. The CDR3 DNA follows: TGTGCCATCAGTGAGAGAGCGGGAGCACAGAATACGCAGTATTTT. This gives the protein CAISERAGAQNTQYF.

In DNA, the CDR3 is TGCAGCGTTCCCGGGAGCTCCTACAATGAGCAGTTCTTC. Protein product: CSVPGSSYNEQFF. The chain uses TRBV29-1 and TRBJ2-1, with D maybe TRBD2 (6 bases). CDR3 length: 13 residues. V was shortened by 5 bases and J by 0 bases, with 8 bases between the two germline ends. CDR1 is SQVTM and CDR2 is ANQGSEA in the germline V gene.

The V call is TRBV10-1, the J call TRBJ2-5; 8 bases agree with TRBD1. Trimming removed 8 bases from V and 3 bases from J; junction bases left unmatched: 5. CDR1 and CDR2 (germline): WNHNN, SYGVQD (reference sequence). This CDR3 is 13 amino acids long. Written as DNA, the CDR3 is TGCGCCAGCCGGGACAGGCTAGAAGAGACCCAGTACTTC. It encodes CASRDRLEETQYF.

J is TRBJ2-7 and V is TRBV19, with 9 positions matching TRBD1. The CDR3 has 16 amino acids. The ends lost 1 base at V and 1 base at J; junction bases unmatched: 5. Germline assignment: CDR1 LNHDA and CDR2 SQIVND (reference sequence). The CDR3, as DNA: TGTGCCAGTAGTATAGGCCCACAGGGGGCATCCTACGAGCAGTACTTC. It encodes CASSIGPQGASYEQYF.

The chain joins TRBV6-1 to TRBJ1-1; TRBD1 matches at 7 bases. V shed 5 bases and J 11 bases; nucleotides not matched to a gene: 5. The CDR3 spans 11 residues. Germline CDR1 and CDR2: MNHNS and SASEGT. CDR3 nucleotide sequence: TGTGCCAGCAGTTCGACAGGGAGGGCTTTCTTT. Residues: CASSSTGRAFF.

The chain carries TRBV6-5 and TRBJ1-5, with TRBD1 as a possible D gene (5 bases). Germline CDR1 is MNHEY and CDR2 is SVGAGI. Deletions cut 1 base from V and 4 bases from J, with 8 bases between. The CDR3 spans 14 residues. CDR3 coding DNA: TGTGCCAGCAGTTACTTGGGGGGGAATCAGCCCCAGCATTTT. Its translation: CASSYLGGNQPQHF.

Written as DNA, the CDR3 is TGTGCCAGCAGCCATCCGGGGAAGACCAATGAGCAGTTCTTC. It yields the protein CASSHPGKTNEQFF. This chain links TRBV4-2 with TRBJ2-1; D possibly corresponds to TRBD2 (5 bases). V lost 3 bases and J 6 bases, leaving 12 bases between the germline ends. Germline lookup yields CDR1 LGHNA and CDR2 YNFKEQ. The CDR3 extends over 14 amino acids.

The chain recombines TRBV6-1 with TRBJ2-1, with TRBD1 identical over 10 bases. This CDR3 has 15 residues. Germline V gene data show CDR1 as MNHNS and CDR2 as SASEGT. The junction had 6 bases not matched to a gene; V was cut back by 3 bases and J by 7 bases. In nucleotides, the CDR3 is TGTGCCAGCAGTGATGACAGGGGGCGTCGGAATGAGCAGTTCTTC. Amino acids: CASSDDRGRRNEQFF.

In this sample, this clone turned up once. The chain couples TRBV7-9 to TRBJ1-4; possible D gene TRBD1, 5 bases. This CDR3 region has 13 residues. The V gene's germline CDR1 is SEHNR and CDR2 FQNEAQ (reference sequence). V lost 5 bases to trimming and J lost 7 bases, with 11 bases between them. The DNA of the CDR3 is TGTGCCAGCAGCGCCATTCAGGGTGAAAAACTGTTTTTT. Amino acids: CASSAIQGEKLFF.

The chain carries TRBV10-2 and TRBJ1-1; a possible D gene is TRBD1 (5 bases). Trimming cost V 8 bases and J 1 base, with 17 bases left between them. CDR1 is WSHSY, CDR2 SAAADI, per germline. This CDR3 contains 15 residues. The CDR3 DNA reads TGCGCCAGCTCCGAAGAGGGGAGGAGGAACACTGAAGCTTTCTTT. This translates into CASSEEGRRNTEAFF.

This clone is a singleton in its sample. This chain connects TRBV9 to TRBJ2-3; D remains unclear. Trimming stripped 4 bases from V and 2 bases from J, with 14 bases between. The CDR3 is 15 amino acids. Germline CDR1 SGDLS, CDR2 YYNGEE. CDR3 sequence (DNA): TGTGCCAGCAGCCTCAGATCAGGTTACACAGATACGCAGTATTTT. Translating gives CASSLRSGYTDTQYF.

The chain joins TRBV5-4 to TRBJ2-7; D is ambiguous. V was trimmed by 0 bases and J by 4 bases, leaving 11 bases between them. This CDR3 is built from 14 residues. Germline lookup yields CDR1 SGHNT and CDR2 YYREEE (reference sequence). CDR3 in amino acids: CASSLGGAPYEQYF. CDR3 bases: TGTGCCAGCAGCTTGGGAGGCGCCCCTTACGAGCAGTACTTC.

The chain is built from TRBV6-5 and TRBJ1-5, with D unresolved. Trimming took 0 bases from V and 5 from J, leaving 8 bases between them. CDR3 length: 14 residues. Per germline, CDR1 MNHEY and CDR2 SVGAGI. DNA for the CDR3: TGTGCCAGCAGTTACTCGGCCGAGGATCAGCCCCAGCATTTT. This gives the protein CASSYSAEDQPQHF.

The V gene is TRBV12-5, the J gene TRBJ2-2; a weak D match, TRBD1 (6 bases). The CDR3 length is 15 residues. The germline CDR1 and CDR2 sequences are LGHNT and FRNRAP. The V end lost 2 bases, the J end lost 6 bases, and 13 bases lay between the germline ends. CDR3 region: CASGLIFAGAGELFF. CDR3 DNA sequence: TGTGCTAGTGGTTTGATCTTCGCAGGGGCCGGGGAGCTGTTTTTT. Full variable domain (remainder filled in from reference TRBV12-5 and TRBJ2-2): DARVTQTPRHKVTEMGQEVTMRCQPILGHNTVFWYRQTMMQGLELLAYFRNRAPLDDSGMPKDRFSAEMPDATLATLKIQPSEPRDSAVYFCASGLIFAGAGELFFGEGSRLTVL.

This chain joins TRBV27 and TRBJ2-2; tentatively, D is TRBD1 (5 bases). This CDR3 contains 15 residues. Between the trimmed V and J ends, which lost 5 bases and 5 bases, there was a span of 15 bases. The germline V gene encodes CDR1 MNHEY and CDR2 SMNVEV (reference sequence). The CDR3 reads CASSISKRGTGELFF. The CDR3 nucleotides read TGTGCCAGCAGTATCTCAAAAAGGGGAACCGGGGAGCTGTTTTTT.

The CDR3 here is CASSQEGRFYEQYF. The CDR3 coding sequence is TGCGCCAGCAGCCAAGAGGGGCGGTTCTACGAGCAGTACTTC. The chain combines TRBV4-3 with TRBJ2-7; TRBD1 might be the D (5 bases). Trimming left V 0 bases short and J 3 bases short, with 9 bases between. Germline CDR1 and CDR2: LGHNA and YSLEER. The CDR3 is 14 amino acids.

This chain's CDR3 is CASSIQGLYEQYF. CDR3 DNA sequence: TGTGCCAGTAGTATACAGGGTCTCTACGAGCAGTACTTC. J is TRBJ2-7 and V is TRBV19, with a possible D match to TRBD1 (5 bases). Germline-derived CDR1 and CDR2 are LNHDA and SQIVND (reference sequence). V dropped 2 bases and J dropped 3 bases, with 8 bases sitting between them. This CDR3 comprises 13 residues.

The chain has TRBV28 and TRBJ1-2, with unresolved D. Germline V gene sequence: CDR1 MDHEN, CDR2 SYDVKM. V gave up 3 bases and J gave up 4 bases, with 6 bases separating them. This CDR3 spans 12 amino acids. The CDR3 DNA sequence: TGTGCCAGCAGTTTGCAGTCCTATGGCTACACCTTC. Encoded protein: CASSLQSYGYTF.

V and J are TRBV25-1 and TRBJ2-5; D is undetermined. The ends were cut back, 2 bases at V and 4 bases at J, with 8 bases in the middle. CDR3 length: 13 amino acids. Germline V gene sequence: CDR1 MGHDK, CDR2 SYGVNS. CDR3 coding DNA: TGTGCCAGCAGTGAAGTTGGAGCAGAGACCCAGTACTTC. Translation gives CASSEVGAETQYF. Complete variable domain (other parts from reference TRBV25-1 and TRBJ2-5): EADIYQTPRYLVIGTGKKITLECSQTMGHDKMYWYQQDPGMELHLIHYSYGVNSTEKGDLSSESTVSRIRTEHFPLTLESARPSHTSQYLCASSEVGAETQYFGPGTRLLVL.

This sequence joins TRBV7-2 and TRBJ2-3, with TRBD2 as a possible D gene (5 bases). The CDR3 sequence is 15 residues long. V was clipped by 1 base and J by 3 bases, with 11 bases between them. Germline V lookup: CDR1 SGHTA, CDR2 FQGNSA. The CDR3 DNA is TGTGCCAGCAGCTTAGTTGAGGGTCGGACAGATACGCAGTATTTT. Its protein is CASSLVEGRTDTQYF. The whole variable domain, remainder taken from reference TRBV7-2 and TRBJ2-3, is GAGVSQSPSNKVTEKGKDVELRCDPISGHTALYWYRQSLGQGLEFLIYFQGNSAPDKSGLPSDRFSAERTGGSVSTLTIQRTQQEDSAVYLCASSLVEGRTDTQYFGPGTRLTVL.